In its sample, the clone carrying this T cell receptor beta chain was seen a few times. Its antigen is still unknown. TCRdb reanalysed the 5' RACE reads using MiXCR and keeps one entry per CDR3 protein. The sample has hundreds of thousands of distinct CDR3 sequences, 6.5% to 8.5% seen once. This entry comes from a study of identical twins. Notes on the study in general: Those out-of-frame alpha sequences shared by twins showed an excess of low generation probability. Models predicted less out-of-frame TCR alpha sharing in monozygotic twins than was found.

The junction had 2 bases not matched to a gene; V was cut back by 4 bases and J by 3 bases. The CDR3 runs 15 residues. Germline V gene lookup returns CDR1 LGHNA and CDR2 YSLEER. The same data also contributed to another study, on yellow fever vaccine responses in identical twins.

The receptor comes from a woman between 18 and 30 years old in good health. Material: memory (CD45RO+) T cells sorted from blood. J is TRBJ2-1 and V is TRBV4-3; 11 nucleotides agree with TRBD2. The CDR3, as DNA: TGCGCCAGCAGCCGGGGACTAGCGGTCTACAATGAGCAGTTCTTC. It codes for CASSRGLAVYNEQFF.